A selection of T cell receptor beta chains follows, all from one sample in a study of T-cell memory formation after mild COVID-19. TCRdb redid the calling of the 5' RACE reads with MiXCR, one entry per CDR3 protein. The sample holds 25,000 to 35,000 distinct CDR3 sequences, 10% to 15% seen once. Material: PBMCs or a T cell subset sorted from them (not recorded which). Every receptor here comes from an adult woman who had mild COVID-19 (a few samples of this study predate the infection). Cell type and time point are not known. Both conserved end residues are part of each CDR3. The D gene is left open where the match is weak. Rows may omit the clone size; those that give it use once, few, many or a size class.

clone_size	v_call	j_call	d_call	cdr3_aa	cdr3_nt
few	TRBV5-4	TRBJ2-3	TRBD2	CASRVGGRAIDTQYF	TGTGCCAGCCGGGTAGGCGGGAGGGCCATAGATACGCAGTATTTT
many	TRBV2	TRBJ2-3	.	CASRQGEVDTQYF	TGTGCCAGCAGACAGGGAGAAGTGGATACGCAGTATTTT
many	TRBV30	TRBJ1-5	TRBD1	CAWAGTGNQPQHF	TGTGCCTGGGCCGGGACAGGCAATCAGCCCCAGCATTTT
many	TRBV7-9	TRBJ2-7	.	CASSLGVRASYEQYF	TGTGCCAGCAGCTTAGGTGTGCGGGCCTCGTACGAGCAGTACTTC
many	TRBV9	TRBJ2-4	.	CASSVGVESKNIQYF	TGTGCCAGCAGCGTTGGGGTCGAATCCAAAAACATTCAGTACTTC
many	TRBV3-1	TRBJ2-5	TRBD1	CASSQDRGQTQYF	TGTGCCAGCAGCCAGGACAGGGGCCAGACCCAGTACTTC
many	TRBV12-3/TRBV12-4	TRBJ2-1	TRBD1	CASSPWGQGARNEQFF	TGTGCCAGCAGCCCGTGGGGGCAGGGGGCCAGGAATGAGCAGTTCTTC
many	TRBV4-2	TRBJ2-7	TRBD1	CASSQAGTVYEQYF	TGTGCCAGCAGCCAAGCTGGGACAGTTTACGAGCAGTACTTC
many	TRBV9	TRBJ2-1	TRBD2	CASSHTEREGVWETYNEQFF	TGTGCCAGCAGCCATACTGAGCGGGAGGGAGTTTGGGAAACGTACAATGAGCAGTTCTTC
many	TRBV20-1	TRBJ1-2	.	CSASKLGAANGYTF	TGCAGTGCTAGCAAGCTGGGGGCGGCGAATGGCTACACCTTC
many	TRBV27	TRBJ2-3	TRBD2	CASSLASGGTDTQYF	TGTGCCAGCAGTTTGGCTAGCGGGGGAACAGATACGCAGTATTTT
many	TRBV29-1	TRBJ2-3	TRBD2	CSGAIAGVTDTQYF	TGCAGCGGGGCTATAGCGGGCGTCACAGATACGCAGTATTTT
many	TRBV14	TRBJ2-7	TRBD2	CASSQMTSGYEQYF	TGTGCCAGCAGCCAGATGACTAGCGGCTACGAGCAGTACTTC
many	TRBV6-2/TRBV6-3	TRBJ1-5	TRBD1	CASSYVGQGRISNQPQHF	TGTGCCAGCAGTTACGTGGGACAGGGGCGGATTAGCAATCAGCCCCAGCATTTT
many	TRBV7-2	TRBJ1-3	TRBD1	CASSLGDRLSGNTIYF	TGTGCCAGCAGCTTAGGGGACAGACTCTCTGGAAACACCATATATTTT
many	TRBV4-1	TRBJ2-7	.	CASSSEISGAYEQYF	TGCGCCAGCAGCTCCGAAATATCCGGCGCCTACGAGCAGTACTTC
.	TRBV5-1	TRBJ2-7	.	CASSLDLSYEQYF	TGCGCCAGCAGCTTGGACTTAAGCTACGAGCAGTACTTC
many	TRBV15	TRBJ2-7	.	CATSRAETLYEQYF	TGTGCCACCAGCAGAGCGGAGACCCTCTACGAGCAGTACTTC
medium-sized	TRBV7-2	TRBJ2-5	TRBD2	CASSFEREGLHF	TGTGCCAGCAGCTTTGAGCGGGAGGGCCTGCACTTC
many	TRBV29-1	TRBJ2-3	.	CSVDEGGQGTDTQYF	TGCAGCGTTGACGAGGGGGGGCAGGGCACAGATACGCAGTATTTT
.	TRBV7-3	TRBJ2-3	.	CASSHLPGRTDTQYF	TGTGCCAGCAGCCACCTACCGGGGAGGACAGATACGCAGTATTTT
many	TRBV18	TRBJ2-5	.	CASSRSGETQYF	TGTGCCAGCTCGCGGTCGGGAGAGACCCAGTACTTC
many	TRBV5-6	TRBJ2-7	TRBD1	CASSLLGQASYEQYF	TGTGCCAGCAGCTTATTGGGACAGGCCTCCTACGAGCAGTACTTC
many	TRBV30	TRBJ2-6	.	CAWSNGFGANVLTF	TGTGCCTGGAGTAACGGTTTTGGGGCCAACGTCCTGACTTTC
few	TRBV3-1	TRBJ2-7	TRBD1	CASSLRGGQGVEQYF	TGTGCCAGCAGCCTAAGAGGGGGACAGGGGGTCGAGCAGTACTTC
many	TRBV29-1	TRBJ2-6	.	CSVEGSGANVLTF	TGCAGCGTTGAGGGGAGTGGGGCCAACGTCCTGACTTTC